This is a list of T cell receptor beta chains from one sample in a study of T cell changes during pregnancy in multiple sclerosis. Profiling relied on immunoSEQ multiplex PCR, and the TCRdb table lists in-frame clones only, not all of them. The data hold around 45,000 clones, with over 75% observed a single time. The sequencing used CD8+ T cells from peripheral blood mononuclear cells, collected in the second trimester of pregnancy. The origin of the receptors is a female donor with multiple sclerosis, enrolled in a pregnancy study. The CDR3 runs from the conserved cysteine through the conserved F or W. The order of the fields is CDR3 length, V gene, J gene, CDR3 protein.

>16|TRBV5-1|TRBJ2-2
CASSSQSGGETGELFF
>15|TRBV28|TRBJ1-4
CASSSRQGWGEKLFF
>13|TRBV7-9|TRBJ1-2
CASSEDRVDGYTF
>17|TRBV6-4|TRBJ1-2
CASSDSYGGGAVYGYTF
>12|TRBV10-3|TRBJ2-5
CAISEPGETQYF
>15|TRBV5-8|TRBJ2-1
CASSESGGAGNEQFF
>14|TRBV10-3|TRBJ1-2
CAISEGDRAVGYTF
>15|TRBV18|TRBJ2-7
CASSPKTGINYEQYF
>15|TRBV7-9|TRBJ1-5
CASSFTGPGNQPQHF
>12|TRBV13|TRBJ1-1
CASSFRGAEAFF
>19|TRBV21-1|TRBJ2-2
CASCKGTSGGETGSGELFF
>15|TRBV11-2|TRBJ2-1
CASSLGTSGLNEQFF
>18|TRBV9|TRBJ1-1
CASSVGPGQGVMNTEAFF
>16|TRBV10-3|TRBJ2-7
CAIMDRISKIGYEQYF
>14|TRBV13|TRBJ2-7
CASSPGTSGYEQYF
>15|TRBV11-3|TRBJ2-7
CASSLSSGRINEQYF
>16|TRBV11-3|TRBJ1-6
CASSQGSQGVNSPLHF
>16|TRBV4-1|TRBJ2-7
CASSLERDSSSYEQYF
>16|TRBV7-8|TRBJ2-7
CASSLANRDRPTEQYF
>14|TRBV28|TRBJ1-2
CASTSEGGDYGYTF
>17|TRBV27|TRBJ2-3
CASSLFLAGGPLDTQYF
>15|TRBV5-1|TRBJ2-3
CASNAGGGSTDTQYF
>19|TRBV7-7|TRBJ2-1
CASSPGLAGVPSSYNEQFF